This note documents a single T cell receptor beta chain sequence. The record originates from a study of T-cell reconstitution after alpha-beta-depleted transplantation in children. A TCRbeta library incorporating unique molecular identifiers was prepared. MiXCR, run by TCRdb on the PCR reads, gives a single entry per CDR3 protein. The sample has about 110,000 distinct CDR3 sequences; 10% to 13% are singletons. V was cut by 4 bases and J by 3 bases, with 16 bases left in between. Germline V gives CDR1 SGHRS, CDR2 YFSETQ. The CDR3 extends over 15 amino acids. This specimen was PBMCs, taken before TCRalphabeta/CD19-depleted stem cell transplant. The sequence was obtained from a boy under 10 years old with acute lymphoblastic leukemia, due to receive a stem cell transplant. V usage is TRBV5-1 and J usage is TRBJ2-5; D may be TRBD2 (6 bases). The chain's CDR3 is CASSPNGGAEETQYF. CDR3 bases: TGCGCCAGCAGCCCCAACGGAGGGGCCGAAGAGACCCAGTACTTC. Together with reference TRBV5-1 and TRBJ2-5, the CDR3 gives the full variable domain: KAGVTQTPRYLIKTRGQQVTLSCSPISGHRSVSWYQQTPGQGLQFLFEYFSETQRNKGNFPGRFSGRQFSNSRSEMNVSTLELGDSALYLCASSPNGGAEETQYFGPGTRLLVL.